This T cell receptor (beta chain) derives from a study of T cells in Graves' hyperthyroidism and ophthalmopathy. Findings and limits, study-wide: The model anticipated ophthalmopathy a median approximately six months pre-onset. Blood also contained most expanded thyroid clonotypes above 0.001.

This clonotype has a count of ten or more. Its antigen is currently unknown. The CDR3 contains 15 residues. V gave up 3 bases and J gave up 7 bases; unmatched junction bases: 14. Germline CDR1 is DFQATT and CDR2 is SNEGSKA (reference sequence). Amplified TCR beta CDR3 regions derived from RNA transcripts. A set of HTBI primers served as the primers for a first-round RT-PCR of the TCR CDR3. TCRdb reanalysed the multiplex PCR reads using MiXCR and keeps one entry per CDR3 protein. The sample lists some 650,000 distinct CDR3 sequences, around 16% seen once, with 2.5% to 4% in the top ten. Ophthalmopathy patients had moderate-to-severe active disease, CAS ≥3, NOSPECS ≥4, and disease duration under 3 months. Diagnosis relied on clinical symptoms, serum thyroxine and TRAb, thyroid ultrasound and orbital computed tomography.

The sequencing sample was made of blood. This receptor was identified in a middle-aged woman with Graves' ophthalmopathy. The chain uses TRBV20-1 and TRBJ2-5; 7 nucleotides agree with TRBD2. The CDR3 is CSASQTSPTLGTQYF. In nucleotides, the CDR3 is TGCAGTGCTAGCCAGACTAGCCCCACCTTAGGGACCCAGTACTTC.